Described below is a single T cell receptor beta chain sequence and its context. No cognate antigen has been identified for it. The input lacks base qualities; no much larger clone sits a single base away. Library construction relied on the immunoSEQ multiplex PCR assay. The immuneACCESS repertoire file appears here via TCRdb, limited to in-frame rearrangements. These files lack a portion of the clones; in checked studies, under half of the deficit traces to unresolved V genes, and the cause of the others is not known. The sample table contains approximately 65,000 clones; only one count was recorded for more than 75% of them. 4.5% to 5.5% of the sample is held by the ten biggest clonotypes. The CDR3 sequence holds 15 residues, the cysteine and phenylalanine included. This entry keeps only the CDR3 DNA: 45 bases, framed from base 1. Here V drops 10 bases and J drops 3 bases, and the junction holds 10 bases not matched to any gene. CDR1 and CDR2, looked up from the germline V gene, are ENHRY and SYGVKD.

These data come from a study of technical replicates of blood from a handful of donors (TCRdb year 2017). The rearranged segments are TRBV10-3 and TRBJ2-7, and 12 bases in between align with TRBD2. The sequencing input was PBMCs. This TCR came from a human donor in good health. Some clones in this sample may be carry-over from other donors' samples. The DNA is TGTGCCACCTCTTCGGGGACTAGCGGGTACTACGAGCAGTACTTC. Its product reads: CATSSGTSGYYEQYF.